The source of this TCR beta chain is a study of CD8 T cells in Susac syndrome. It was with random hexamers that 0.5 to 1 ug RNA was reverse transcribed. MiXCR was run by TCRdb on the immunoSEQ multiplex PCR reads, yielding one entry per CDR3 protein. This repertoire shows 130,000 to 150,000 distinct CDR3 sequences, 90% to 97% found once; its top ten account for over 0.065%. Germline V lookup: CDR1 DFQATT, CDR2 SNEGSKA (reference sequence). V lost 6 bases to trimming and J lost 4 bases, with 12 bases between them. CDR3 length: 12 amino acids. The TCR sequence derives from a human donor with Susac syndrome. Sequencing was carried out using CD4+ T cells from PBMCs. The rearrangement joins TRBV20-1 to TRBJ1-2; possibly TRBD1 for D (5 bases). In DNA, the CDR3 is TGCAGTGCGGAGAGGGGAAGCTATGGCTACACCTTC. Amino acid sequence: CSAERGSYGYTF.